The clone carrying this TCR beta chain occurred once. This CDR3 has 15 residues. Trimming took 1 base from V and 6 from J; bases not matched to a gene: 4. From germline, CDR1 is SGHAT and CDR2 FQNNGV. Clones were sequenced by immunoSEQ multiplex PCR, and TCRdb holds only the in-frame ones, with some missing. The data contain roughly 250,000 clones, roughly 90% of them singletons. This specimen belongs to a study of cytomegalovirus exposure and HLA in healthy donors. Source material: PBMCs. This TCR was recovered from a woman under 30 in good health and CMV-seronegative. The V and J genes are TRBV11-2 and TRBJ1-1, with TRBD1 matching over 11 bases. CDR3 DNA: TGTGCCAGCAGCTTAGCTGGGACAGGGGGGTCTGAAGCTTTCTTT. Translating it yields CASSLAGTGGSEAFF.